This paragraph reports one TCR beta chain. Seattle's enrolled individuals joined amid active infection and were then monitored longitudinally. The data stem from a study of blood T cell repertoires in COVID-19. Study information: The United States, Italy and Spain provided the acute and convalescent COVID-19 samples.

Original methodology: Researchers report that nucleated cell counts were estimated from reference gene primer amplification. Clones were read by immunoSEQ multiplex PCR, and TCRdb kept only the in-frame ones, dropping some. The DNA gave D and trimming, while V, J and clone size come from that table. The repertoire holds roughly 100,000 clones, with 75% to 85% as singletons. The receptor was derived from a man older than 75 with COVID-19, enrolled during active disease. The sample was peripheral blood.

This CDR3 is CSVVWQGYEQYF. The CDR3 DNA reads TGCAGCGTTGTTTGGCAGGGCTACGAGCAGTACTTC. The chain joins TRBV29-1 to TRBJ2-7; D may be TRBD1 (5 bases). The CDR3 contains 12 residues. Germline V gene lookup returns CDR1 SQVTM and CDR2 ANQGSEA. Trimming took 4 bases from V and 3 from J, leaving 10 bases between them.